This T cell receptor beta chain was documented in a study of T-cell reconstitution after alpha-beta-depleted transplantation in children. V gave up 0 bases and J gave up 3 bases; unmatched junction bases: 7. Germline V gene sequence: CDR1 SGHTA, CDR2 FQGNSA. The CDR3 sequence is 17 residues long. Preparation of the TCRbeta library involved a method that used unique molecular identifiers. From the PCR reads, TCRdb called clonotypes with MiXCR, one entry per CDR3 protein. The sample gives about 610,000 distinct CDR3 sequences, under 12% of which show up once; roughly 4% is in the top ten. This clonotype showed up just a few times.

The source was PBMCs from the stem cell graft donor, collected from the stem cell graft. The origin of this receptor is a human donor who donated a stem cell graft to a child with acute myeloid leukemia. This chain connects TRBV7-2 to TRBJ2-3; 9 bases map to TRBD2. The CDR3 reads CASSLAGGRAGTDTQYF. The CDR3 nucleotides are TGTGCCAGCAGCTTAGCCGGCGGGAGGGCCGGAACAGATACGCAGTATTTT.